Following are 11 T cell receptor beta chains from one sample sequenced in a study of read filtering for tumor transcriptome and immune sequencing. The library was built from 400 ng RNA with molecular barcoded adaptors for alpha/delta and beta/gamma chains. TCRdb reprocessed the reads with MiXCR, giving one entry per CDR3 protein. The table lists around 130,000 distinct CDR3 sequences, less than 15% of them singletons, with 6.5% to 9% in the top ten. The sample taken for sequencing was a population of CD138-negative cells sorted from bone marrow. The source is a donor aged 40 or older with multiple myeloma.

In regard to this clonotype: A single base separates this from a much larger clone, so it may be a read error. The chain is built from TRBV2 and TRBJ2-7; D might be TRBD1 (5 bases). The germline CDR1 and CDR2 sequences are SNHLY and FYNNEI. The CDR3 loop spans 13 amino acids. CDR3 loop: CASIWGRSYELYF. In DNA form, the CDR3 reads TGTGCCAGCATTTGGGGCCGTTCCTACGAGCTGTACTTC.

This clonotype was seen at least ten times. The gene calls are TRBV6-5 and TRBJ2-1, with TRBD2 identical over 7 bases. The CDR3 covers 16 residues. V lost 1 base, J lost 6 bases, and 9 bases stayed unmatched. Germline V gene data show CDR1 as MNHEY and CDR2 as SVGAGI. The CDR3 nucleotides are TGTGCCAGCAGTTACTACCTCGGGACTACGTTCAATGAGCAGTTCTTC. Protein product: CASSYYLGTTFNEQFF.

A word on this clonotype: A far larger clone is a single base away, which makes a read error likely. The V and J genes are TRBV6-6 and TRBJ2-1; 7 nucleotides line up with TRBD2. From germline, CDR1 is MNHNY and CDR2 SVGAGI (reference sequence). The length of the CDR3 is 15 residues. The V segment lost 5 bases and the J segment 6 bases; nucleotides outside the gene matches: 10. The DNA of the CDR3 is TGTGCCAGCAGTCCAAGCGGGAACCGCTGCAATGAGCAGTTCTTC. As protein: CASSPSGNRCNEQFF.

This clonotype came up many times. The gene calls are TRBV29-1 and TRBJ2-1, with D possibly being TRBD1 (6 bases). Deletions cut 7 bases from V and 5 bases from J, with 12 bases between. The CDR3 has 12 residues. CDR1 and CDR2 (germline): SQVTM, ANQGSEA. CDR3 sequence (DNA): TGCAGCGCTTCGACAGGCGACAATGAGCAGTTCTTC. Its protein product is CSASTGDNEQFF.

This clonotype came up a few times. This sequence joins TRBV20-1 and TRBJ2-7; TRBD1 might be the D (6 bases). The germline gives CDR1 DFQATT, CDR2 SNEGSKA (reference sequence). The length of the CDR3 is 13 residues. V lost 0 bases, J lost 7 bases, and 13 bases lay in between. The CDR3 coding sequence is TGCAGTGCTAGAGATGAGGGGGTCATAGAGCAGTACTTC. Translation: CSARDEGVIEQYF.

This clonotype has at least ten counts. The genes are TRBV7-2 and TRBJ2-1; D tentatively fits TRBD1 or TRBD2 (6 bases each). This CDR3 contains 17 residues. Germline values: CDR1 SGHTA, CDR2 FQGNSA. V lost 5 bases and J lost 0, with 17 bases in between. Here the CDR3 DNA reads TGTGCCAGCAGCCTATTAGGGGGGACCAGCTCCTACAATGAGCAGTTCTTC. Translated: CASSLLGGTSSYNEQFF.

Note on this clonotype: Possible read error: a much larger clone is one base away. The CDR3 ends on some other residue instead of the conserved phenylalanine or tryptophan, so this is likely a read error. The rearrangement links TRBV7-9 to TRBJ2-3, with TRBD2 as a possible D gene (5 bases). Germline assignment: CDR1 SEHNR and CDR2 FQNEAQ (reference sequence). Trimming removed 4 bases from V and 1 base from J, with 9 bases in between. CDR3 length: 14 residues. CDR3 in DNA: TGTGCCAGCAGCTCCGAGGGCGGCACAGATACGCAGTATTTA. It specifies CASSSEGGTDTQYL.

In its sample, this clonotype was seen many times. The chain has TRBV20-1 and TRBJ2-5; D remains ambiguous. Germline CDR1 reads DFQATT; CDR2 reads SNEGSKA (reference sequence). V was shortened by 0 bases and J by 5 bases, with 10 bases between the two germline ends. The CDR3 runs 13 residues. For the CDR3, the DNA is TGCAGTGCTAGAGATTCCAGTCGGGAGACCCAGTACTTC. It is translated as CSARDSSRETQYF.

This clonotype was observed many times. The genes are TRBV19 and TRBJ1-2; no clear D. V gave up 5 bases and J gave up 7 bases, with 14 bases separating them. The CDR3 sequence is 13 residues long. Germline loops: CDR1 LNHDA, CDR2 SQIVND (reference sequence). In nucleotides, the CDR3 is TGTGCCAGTAGTGTGGGAGAAGTGGGTGGCTACACCTTC. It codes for CASSVGEVGGYTF.

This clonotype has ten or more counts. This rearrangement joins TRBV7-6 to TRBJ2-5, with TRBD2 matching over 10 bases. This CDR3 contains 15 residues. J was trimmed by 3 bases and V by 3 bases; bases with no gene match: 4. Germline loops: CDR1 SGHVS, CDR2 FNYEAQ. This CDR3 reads CASSLVLAGEETQYF. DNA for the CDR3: TGTGCCAGCAGCTTGGTTCTAGCGGGAGAAGAGACCCAGTACTTC.

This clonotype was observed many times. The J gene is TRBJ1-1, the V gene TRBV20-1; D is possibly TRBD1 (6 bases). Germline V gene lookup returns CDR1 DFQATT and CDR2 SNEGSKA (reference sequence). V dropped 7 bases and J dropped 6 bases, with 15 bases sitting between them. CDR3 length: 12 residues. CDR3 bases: TGCAGTGGTGAGGGGGGCATATCTGAAGCTTTCTTT. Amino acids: CSGEGGISEAFF.